The 17 T cell receptor beta chains below all came from one sample that was sequenced in a study of identical twins. In TCRdb, the 5' RACE reads were re-called with MiXCR into one record per CDR3 protein. The sample lists 1.5 million to 2 million distinct CDR3 sequences; roughly 35% were seen once. Sequenced material: cord blood. The receptors here all came from a newborn girl in good health.

This chain uses TRBV9 with TRBJ1-6, with D perhaps matching TRBD1 (5 bases). CDR3 length: 16 residues. V dropped 0 bases and J dropped 1 base, with 8 bases sitting between them. Germline CDR1 is SGDLS and CDR2 is YYNGEE. CDR3 nucleotides: TGTGCCAGCAGCGTAGAGGGACCGTCCTATAATTCACCCCTCCACTTT. It translates to CASSVEGPSYNSPLHF.

V gene TRBV15 combines with J gene TRBJ1-1, with no clear D. The germline CDR1 and CDR2 sequences are LNHNV and YYDKDF (reference sequence). This CDR3 has 15 residues. V was shortened by 0 bases and J by 1 base, with 9 bases between the two germline ends. The CDR3 region has the DNA TGTGCCACCAGCAGAGATACTGGGGAGAACACTGAAGCTTTCTTT. This codes for CATSRDTGENTEAFF. Looking up the rest from reference TRBV15 and TRBJ1-1 gives the full variable domain: DAMVIQNPRYQVTQFGKPVTLSCSQTLNHNVMYWYQQKSSQAPKLLFHYYDKDFNNEADTPDNFQSRRPNTSFCFLDIRSPGLGDTAMYLCATSRDTGENTEAFFGQGTRLTVV.

This clonotype was picked up a small number of times. The J gene is TRBJ1-2, the V gene TRBV12-3 or TRBV12-4, with D possibly TRBD1 on 5 matching bases. This CDR3 region has 15 residues. V was pared by 3 bases and J by 3 bases, with 14 bases between. The DNA for the CDR3 is TGTGCCAGCAGTTTCTCACCGCGGGACCACTATGGCTACACCTTC. Encoded protein: CASSFSPRDHYGYTF.

Details on this clonotype: A much larger clone sits a single nucleotide away, making a read error possible. This chain links TRBV2 with TRBJ1-4; possibly TRBD1 for D (6 bases). Germline CDR1 reads SNHLY; CDR2 reads FYNNEI. This CDR3 has 13 amino acids. CDR3: CASSGQVNGKLFF. CDR3 in DNA: TGTGCCAGCAGTGGACAGGTTAATGGAAAACTGTTTTTT.

The table lists this clonotype with a few counts. This clone may be a read error of a much larger clone one base away. This chain links TRBV20-1 with TRBJ1-2; D ambiguous. The V gene's germline CDR1 is DFQATT and CDR2 SNEGSKA (reference sequence). The CDR3 contains 10 residues. The V end was cut by 3 bases, the J end by 5 bases, with 4 bases between. CDR3 region: CSASKYGYTF. The CDR3 DNA reads as TGCAGTGCTAGTAAATATGGCTACACCTTC.

The table lists this clonotype with many counts. The chain recombines TRBV15 with TRBJ2-1, with D possibly matching TRBD2 (6 bases). The germline gives CDR1 LNHNV, CDR2 YYDKDF (reference sequence). V was trimmed by 7 bases and J by 1 base, leaving 11 bases between them. The CDR3 spans 14 residues. CDR3 DNA: TGTGCCACCACGGGACTTACATCCTACAATGAGCAGTTCTTC. This gives the protein CATTGLTSYNEQFF.

CDR3 region: CASDPTGGVLNEQYF. The CDR3 DNA follows: TGTGCCAGTGACCCTACAGGGGGAGTGCTCAACGAGCAGTACTTC. The chain is built from TRBV14 and TRBJ2-4; the match to TRBD1 covers 8 bases. The better agreement between TRBJ2-7 and the DNA end casts doubt on the J call. Looked up from germline, CDR1 is SGHDN and CDR2 is FVKESK. The CDR3 covers 15 residues.

The rearrangement links TRBV20-1 to TRBJ1-6, with D tentatively TRBD1 (5 bases). This CDR3 comprises 14 residues. The germline V gene has CDR1 DFQATT and CDR2 SNEGSKA (reference sequence). Trimming left V 7 bases short and J 5 bases short, with 15 bases between. The CDR3 sequence is CSVPRVHNNSPLHF. The CDR3 DNA reads TGCAGTGTTCCCAGGGTCCACAATAATTCACCCCTCCACTTT.

The rearrangement joins TRBV15 to TRBJ1-5, with D possibly TRBD1 on 6 matching bases. Trimming removed 1 base at V and 2 bases at J, with 9 bases between. Per the germline V gene, CDR1 is LNHNV and CDR2 is YYDKDF (reference sequence). The CDR3 loop spans 15 amino acids. The CDR3 DNA is TGTGCCACCAGCAGAGCAGGGGATCGCAATCAGCCCCAGCATTTT. Protein: CATSRAGDRNQPQHF.

The chain links TRBV28 to TRBJ1-5; D may be TRBD1 (6 bases). Trimming pared 5 bases from V and 7 bases from J, leaving 18 bases between. This CDR3 spans 15 amino acids. Germline assignment: CDR1 MDHEN and CDR2 SYDVKM. CDR3 loop: CASSPTWGLEQPQHF. Written as DNA, the CDR3 is TGTGCCAGCAGTCCCACCTGGGGGCTGGAACAGCCCCAGCATTTT. The full variable domain, with the rest looked up from reference TRBV28 and TRBJ1-5, is DVKVTQSSRYLVKRTGEKVFLECVQDMDHENMFWYRQDPGLGLRLIYFSYDVKMKEKGDIPEGYSVSREKKERFSLILESASTNQTSMYLCASSPTWGLEQPQHFGDGTRLSIL.

This clonotype occurred a few times. The chain employs TRBV6-6 and TRBJ2-7; tentatively, D is TRBD1 (5 bases). Germline lookup yields CDR1 MNHNY and CDR2 SVGAGI (reference sequence). The CDR3 length is 13 residues. V was trimmed by 2 bases and J by 3 bases, leaving 8 bases between them. CDR3 loop: CASSYAGNYEQYF. The CDR3, as DNA: TGTGCCAGCAGTTACGCAGGGAACTACGAGCAGTACTTC.

CDR3 nucleotide sequence: TGCAGCGTGCTGACTAGCGGGGCCTACGAGCAGTACTTC. It specifies CSVLTSGAYEQYF. The genes are TRBV29-1 and TRBJ2-7; 11 nucleotides agree with TRBD2. Germline V gene sequence: CDR1 SQVTM, CDR2 ANQGSEA. Unmatched junction bases numbered 3, after V lost 6 bases and J lost 2 bases. The CDR3 runs 13 residues.

V is TRBV2 and J is TRBJ2-5; 10 bases are a match to TRBD2. This CDR3 contains 16 residues. The junction had 8 bases not matched to a gene; V was cut back by 4 bases and J by 3 bases. Germline loops: CDR1 SNHLY, CDR2 FYNNEI. As DNA, the CDR3 is TGTGCCAGCAGTGCGCTCGGACTAGCGGCGAAAGAGACCCAGTACTTC. Protein product: CASSALGLAAKETQYF.

This clonotype showed up just once. The chain employs TRBV9 and TRBJ2-4, with 14 bases that match TRBD2. After removal of 4 bases from V and 13 bases from J, the junction contained 10 bases not matched to a gene. From germline, CDR1 is SGDLS and CDR2 YYNGEE. The CDR3 runs to 15 residues. The CDR3 sequence: CASSPRGLAGDKQYF. The DNA for the CDR3 is TGTGCCAGCAGCCCACGGGGACTAGCGGGAGATAAGCAGTACTTC.

The chain couples TRBV6-5 to TRBJ1-1, with D possibly being TRBD1 (5 bases). Germline CDR1 and CDR2: MNHEY and SVGAGI. V gave up 2 bases and J gave up 0 bases, with 10 bases separating them. The CDR3 runs 15 residues. The CDR3 bases are TGTGCCAGCAGTTACCGAGACAGCTTGAACACTGAAGCTTTCTTT. It yields the protein CASSYRDSLNTEAFF.

This sequence joins TRBV2 and TRBJ1-5; the match to TRBD1 covers 7 bases. J was trimmed by 4 bases and V by 5 bases; bases with no gene match: 5. The CDR3 length is 14 residues. Germline assignment: CDR1 SNHLY and CDR2 FYNNEI. The CDR3 DNA reads as TGTGCCAGCAGTTCAACAGGGGAAAATCAGCCCCAGCATTTT. Its protein product is CASSSTGENQPQHF.

As concerns this clonotype: This could be a read error, since a much larger clone is one nucleotide away. The chain combines TRBV13 with TRBJ2-1, with D uncertain. The better agreement between TRBJ2-7 and the DNA end casts doubt on the J call. This CDR3 is 15 amino acids long. Germline V gene sequence: CDR1 PRHDT, CDR2 FYEKMQ (reference sequence). CDR3 sequence: CASSPLIPLRNEQYF. The DNA for the CDR3 is TGTGCCAGCAGCCCCCTGATCCCTTTAAGGAATGAGCAGTACTTC.